A single T cell receptor (beta chain) is shown here with its context. No antigen is known for it. No clone much larger than this one lies a single base away; base qualities are absent. Via the germline V gene (reference sequence), CDR1 is LNHNV and CDR2 YYDKDF. V is shortened by 7 bases, J by 1 base, and the region joining them spans 10 bases. Reading from cysteine to phenylalanine, the CDR3 counts 13 amino acids. Only CDR3 DNA remains: 39 bases, in frame from the first base. Whole blood was collected in K2EDTA tubes by collaborating institutions according to the institutions' own protocols. For TCRbeta analysis, collaborators shipped samples as frozen whole blood, isolated PBMCs, or DNA extracted from either of those sample types. TCRbeta CDR3 regions were amplified from genomic DNA by means of the immunoSEQ Assay, a bias-controlled multiplex PCR. The study's own analysis went as follows. The number of nucleated cells in each sample was estimated by amplification of reference gene primers within the assay. To quantify the absolute abundance of each unique TCRbeta CDR3 rearrangement, sequence reads were collapsed and filtered. Productive Simpson clonality was computed per sample as the square root of Simpson's diversity index over productive rearrangements. TCRdb stores this immuneACCESS table with in-frame sequences only. Part of the clones is absent; in the studies checked, under half of the shortfall reflects unresolved V genes, and no reason is known for the rest. V and J calls and clone size are those listed in that table; D and trimming were worked out from the DNA. The sample includes 90,000 to 120,000 clones, with 88% observed a single time. Jointly, the top ten make up around 7% of the sample.

The source of the sample is a study of blood T cell repertoires in COVID-19 (dated by TCRdb to the early 2020s). Context from the whole study: Samples covering the acute and convalescent phases of COVID-19 were provided by collaborators in the United States, Italy and Spain. The prospective study material was composed of cDNA or gDNA derived from T cells, B-cell-depleted T cells, or PBMCs. Deeply sampled blood TCRbeta repertoires from subjects exposed to, actively infected with, or recovered from COVID-19 were included in the dataset. The repertoires were released in a freely available public database meant as a resource for research on the immune response to SARS-CoV-2. Samples were obtained from the ongoing ImmuneRACE study (first 160 participants) and from 1,254 subjects provided by 6 global collaborators. A de-identified subject ID, COVID-19 status, age in years and sex were almost always included in the sample metadata. HLA class I and class II types, where available, came from metadata supplied by the sample provider rather than from assay-based typing.

Summary of the overall study and its limitations: Clinical and demographic metadata were provided uncurated, with the amount varying by source and participant.

The TCR comes from a man aged 45 to 65 with active or convalescent COVID-19. Sequences were obtained from peripheral blood. The rearranged chain carries TRBV15 and TRBJ1-1; matching of 5 bases hints at TRBD1 as the D gene. The CDR3 is CATNPTENTEAFF. The DNA reads as follows: TGTGCCACCAACCCGACAGAGAACACTGAAGCTTTCTTT. Outside the CDR3, residues come from the reference TRBV15 and TRBJ1-1 proteins, so the full variable domain is: DAMVIQNPRYQVTQFGKPVTLSCSQTLNHNVMYWYQQKSSQAPKLLFHYYDKDFNNEADTPDNFQSRRPNTSFCFLDIRSPGLGDTAMYLCATNPTENTEAFFGQGTRLTVV.